The 32 T cell receptor beta chains below were found in one sample sequenced in a study of blood T cell repertoires in COVID-19. Here immunoSEQ multiplex PCR was the method, and the copy in TCRdb shows in-frame clones only, minus some. The table shows tens of thousands of clones, with more than 75% occurring only once. The sample comprised peripheral blood. Receptor source: a woman aged 80 or older with acute or convalescent COVID-19.

This clone was seen only a few times. The V gene is TRBV7-2, the J gene TRBJ1-2; D is uncertain. Trimming stripped 0 bases from V and 0 bases from J, with 5 bases between. Germline CDR1 SGHTA, CDR2 FQGNSA. The CDR3 spans 14 residues. The CDR3 protein is CASSLALTNYGYTF. Here the CDR3 DNA reads TGTGCCAGCAGCTTAGCTCTTACTAACTATGGCTACACCTTC.

This rearrangement joins TRBV6-5 to TRBJ2-3; perhaps TRBD2 as D (6 bases). Trimming removed 7 bases from V and 4 bases from J, with 18 bases in between. The germline V gene encodes CDR1 MNHEY and CDR2 SVGAGI. The CDR3 is 15 amino acids. The CDR3 DNA reads as TGTGCCAGCACTAGAAGAAGGGAGGTACCAGATACGCAGTATTTT. Amino acids: CASTRRREVPDTQYF.

The CDR3 nucleotides read TGCGCCAGCAGCGACCCTACTAGCGGGAGAGACAGTGAGCAGTTCTTC. Protein sequence: CASSDPTSGRDSEQFF. This sequence joins TRBV5-1 and TRBJ2-1, with TRBD2 identical over 11 bases. The V gene end was trimmed by 4 bases and the J gene end by 9 bases; junction bases not matched to a gene: 12. Germline CDR1 is SGHRS and CDR2 is YFSETQ. The CDR3 is 16 residues long.

V is TRBV6-5 and J is TRBJ2-7, with 9 bases lining up with TRBD2. The CDR3 contains 14 residues. With 2 bases clipped from V and 2 bases from J, the junction kept 1 base outside the gene matches. Germline V gene lookup returns CDR1 MNHEY and CDR2 SVGAGI. CDR3 DNA: TGTGCCAGCAGTTACGCGGGGGGGGCCTACGAGCAGTACTTC. Translation: CASSYAGGAYEQYF.

The rearrangement links TRBV4-3 to TRBJ2-1, with D perhaps TRBD1 (5 bases). V was cut by 1 base and J by 9 bases, with 16 bases left in between. CDR1 LGHNA and CDR2 YSLEER come from the germline V gene. The CDR3 has 15 amino acids. The CDR3 nucleotides read TGCGCCAGCAGCCAAGTAATGAACGGACACGGTGAGCAGTTCTTC. Translation: CASSQVMNGHGEQFF.

The chain carries TRBV18 and TRBJ2-1, with D possibly TRBD2 on 5 matching bases. The CDR3 runs 14 residues. Germline V lookup: CDR1 KGHSH, CDR2 LQKENI. Trimming took off 3 bases at V and 8 bases at J, with 14 bases between the two ends. In DNA, the CDR3 is TGTGCCAGCTCACCCCCTTTTGCGGGCTATGAGCAGTTCTTC. Its translation is CASSPPFAGYEQFF.

The chain recombines TRBV19 with TRBJ1-5; D is possibly TRBD1 (6 bases). Germline V CDR1 and CDR2: LNHDA, SQIVND (reference sequence). The germline V and J ends were trimmed by 5 bases and 0 bases, with 11 bases remaining between them. This CDR3 spans 15 amino acids. CDR3 coding DNA: TGTGCCAGTAGTGGACAGCCTTATAGCAATCAGCCCCAGCATTTT. It yields the protein CASSGQPYSNQPQHF.

This clone was seen a few times. The V call is TRBV7-9, the J call TRBJ1-5, with D maybe TRBD1 (5 bases). Germline V gives CDR1 SEHNR, CDR2 FQNEAQ (reference sequence). V was pared by 1 base and J by 3 bases, with 10 bases between. The CDR3 sequence is 15 residues long. CDR3 protein: CASSLGWGDNQPQHF. The CDR3 DNA is TGTGCCAGCAGCTTAGGATGGGGGGACAATCAGCCCCAGCATTTT.

The J gene is TRBJ1-2, the V gene TRBV3-1 (or the pseudogene TRBV3-2); 7 positions match TRBD1. CDR3 length equals 13 residues. The germline CDR1 and CDR2 sequences are LGHDT and YNNKEL (reference sequence). V was pared by 4 bases and J by 7 bases, with 6 bases of the junction left unmatched. CDR3 sequence reads: CASSPTDRVGYTF. The CDR3 DNA is TGTGCCAGCAGCCCGACCGACAGGGTTGGCTACACCTTC.

V is TRBV6-2 or TRBV6-3 and J is TRBJ2-7; D call uncertain. V was shortened by 6 bases and J by 0 bases, with 12 bases between the two germline ends. Germline V lookup: CDR1 MNHEY, CDR2 SVGEGT. CDR3 length: 14 amino acids. CDR3 residues: CASSLSPSSYEQYF. In nucleotides, the CDR3 is TGTGCCAGCAGCCTTTCCCCTAGCTCCTACGAGCAGTACTTC.

V and J are TRBV29-1 and TRBJ1-1; D may be TRBD1 (5 bases). Trimming shortened V by 3 bases and J by 7 bases, and 12 bases separated the two germline ends. This CDR3 has 12 residues. CDR1 is SQVTM, CDR2 ANQGSEA, per germline. The CDR3 DNA follows: TGCAGCGTTGAGCGGGGGAGGGGTGAAGCTTTCTTT. Its translation is CSVERGRGEAFF.

The chain joins TRBV5-8 to TRBJ1-5, with D possibly matching TRBD1 (6 bases). The V gene's germline CDR1 is SGHTS and CDR2 YDEGEE. Trimming cost V 0 bases and J 1 base, with 8 bases left between them. The CDR3 is made up of 15 amino acids. The CDR3: CASSLGGHSNQPQHF. The CDR3 DNA follows: TGTGCCAGCAGCTTGGGGGGGCACAGCAATCAGCCCCAGCATTTT.

The gene calls are TRBV7-2 and TRBJ2-7; D uncertain. The CDR3 length is 13 residues. V was clipped by 3 bases and J by 2 bases, with 8 bases between them. Per germline, CDR1 SGHTA and CDR2 FQGNSA. The CDR3 region is CASSFTPTYEQYF. The CDR3 nucleotides are TGTGCCAGCAGCTTCACACCGACCTACGAGCAGTACTTC.

The CDR3: CASRLRVPNYGYTF. CDR3 DNA sequence: TGTGCCAGCAGACTCAGGGTTCCTAACTATGGCTACACCTTC. This chain joins TRBV5-6 and TRBJ1-2; weak D call: TRBD1 (5 bases). Germline lookup yields CDR1 SGHDT and CDR2 YYEEEE. The CDR3 is 14 residues long. V lost 5 bases to trimming and J lost 0 bases, with 11 bases between them.

This clone occurred once. V gene TRBV6-5 combines with J gene TRBJ2-3; 13 positions match TRBD2. CDR3 length: 16 amino acids. The germline CDR1 and CDR2 sequences are MNHEY and SVGAGI. J was trimmed by 6 bases and V by 2 bases; bases with no gene match: 5. CDR3 bases: TGTGCCAGCAGTTACACTAGCGGGGGGGGCCGGGATACGCAGTATTTT. It specifies CASSYTSGGGRDTQYF.

The J gene is TRBJ1-5, the V gene TRBV7-2, with D hard to call. CDR1 is SGHTA, CDR2 FQGNSA, per germline. The CDR3 contains 14 residues. Trimming stripped 4 bases from V and 6 bases from J, with 13 bases between. The CDR3 loop is CASSSNGVLQPQHF. The CDR3 region has the DNA TGTGCCAGCAGCTCGAACGGGGTTCTTCAGCCCCAGCATTTT.

The chain uses TRBV6-6 and TRBJ1-6; 9 positions match TRBD1. The CDR3 runs to 12 residues. Germline V gene sequence: CDR1 MNHNY, CDR2 SVGAGI (reference sequence). The CDR3 loop reads CVTLDRGSPLHF. As DNA, the CDR3 is TGTGTCACACTGGACAGGGGTTCACCCCTCCACTTT.

This chain joins TRBV7-9 and TRBJ2-7; 9 nucleotides line up with TRBD1. Trimming took 1 base from V and 4 from J; bases not matched to a gene: 5. From germline, CDR1 is SEHNR and CDR2 FQNEAQ (reference sequence). This CDR3 comprises 15 residues. CDR3 protein: CASSLGGTGSYEQYF. The CDR3 DNA reads TGTGCCAGCAGCTTAGGGGGGACAGGGTCTTACGAGCAGTACTTC.

The J gene is TRBJ2-7, the V gene TRBV30; D gene unclear. Germline V gene sequence: CDR1 GTSNPN, CDR2 SVGIG (reference sequence). The CDR3 is made up of 13 amino acids. The V and J ends lost 0 bases and 3 bases respectively, with 9 bases between them. CDR3 amino acids: CAWSVGSFYEQYF. CDR3 in DNA: TGTGCCTGGAGTGTGGGCAGTTTCTACGAGCAGTACTTC. Together with reference TRBV30 and TRBJ2-7, the CDR3 gives the full variable domain: SQTIHQWPATLVQPVGSPLSLECTVEGTSNPNLYWYRQAAGRGLQLLFYSVGIGQISSEVPQNLSASRPQDRQFILSSKKLLLSDSGFYLCAWSVGSFYEQYFGPGTRLTVT.

V and J are TRBV6-5 and TRBJ2-7; possibly TRBD1 for D (6 bases). The germline V gene encodes CDR1 MNHEY and CDR2 SVGAGI. This CDR3 spans 14 amino acids. Trimming pared 9 bases from V and 0 bases from J, leaving 15 bases between. The CDR3 loop reads CASRDTAGSYEQYF. The CDR3, as DNA: TGTGCCAGTCGGGACACGGCGGGCTCCTACGAGCAGTACTTC.

The CDR3 DNA sequence: TGTGCCAGTCAGGGGCCCCTGAGTGATGAGCAGTTCTTC. Its protein product is CASQGPLSDEQFF. The chain employs TRBV6-6 and TRBJ2-1; D may be TRBD1 (6 bases). CDR3 length: 13 residues. The V gene's germline CDR1 is MNHNY and CDR2 SVGAGI (reference sequence). V gave up 9 bases and J gave up 8 bases, with 17 bases separating them.

The V and J genes are TRBV7-2 and TRBJ2-3; D might be TRBD2 (5 bases). Trimming removed 4 bases at V and 3 bases at J, with 17 bases between. Germline V CDR1 and CDR2: SGHTA, FQGNSA. This CDR3 spans 16 amino acids. CDR3 residues: CASSSNGLSRTDTQYF. For the CDR3, the DNA is TGTGCCAGCAGCTCCAATGGACTTAGCAGAACAGATACGCAGTATTTT.

The rearrangement links TRBV6-5 to TRBJ2-7, with 10 bases identical to TRBD1. The junction had 5 bases not matched to a gene; V was cut back by 6 bases and J by 0 bases. The CDR3 consists of 15 residues. CDR1 and CDR2 from the germline V gene are MNHEY and SVGAGI. The CDR3 region has the DNA TGTGCCAGCAGAGTCCGGGACAGGGGCTCCTACGAGCAGTACTTC. Protein product: CASRVRDRGSYEQYF.

Only one count was recorded for this clone. This chain links TRBV7-6 with TRBJ1-1, with 10 positions matching TRBD1. Per the germline V gene, CDR1 is SGHVS and CDR2 is FNYEAQ. V shed 1 base and J 3 bases; nucleotides not matched to a gene: 8. CDR3 length: 17 residues. In DNA form, the CDR3 reads TGTGCCAGCAGCTTAGTTGCGGTGGGACAGGGGTACACTGAAGCTTTCTTT. Amino acids: CASSLVAVGQGYTEAFF.

The V gene is TRBV7-9, the J gene TRBJ2-1, with TRBD1 matching over 8 bases. Losses at the gene ends were 3 bases for V and 7 bases for J; bases not matched to a gene: 2. This CDR3 is 13 amino acids long. Germline-derived CDR1 and CDR2 are SEHNR and FQNEAQ (reference sequence). CDR3 DNA sequence: TGTGCCAGCAGCTTCACAGGGGGGAATGAGCAGTTCTTC. This sequence encodes CASSFTGGNEQFF.

Only a few counts were recorded for this clone. The V call is TRBV6-2 or TRBV6-3, the J call TRBJ2-7; D not resolved. This CDR3 spans 12 amino acids. The germline V and J ends were trimmed by 4 bases and 6 bases, with 10 bases remaining between them. Germline lookup yields CDR1 MNHEY and CDR2 SVGEGT. The CDR3 reads CASSSGPVEQYF. The CDR3 coding sequence is TGTGCCAGCAGTTCTGGGCCAGTCGAGCAGTACTTC.

DNA of the CDR3: TGCGCCAGCAGTGAGCGTTCCGGCAGGGTTAGGAATGAGCAGTTCTTC. Protein sequence: CASSERSGRVRNEQFF. The chain couples TRBV10-1 to TRBJ2-1, with TRBD1 as a possible D gene (5 bases). This CDR3 comprises 16 residues. Germline assignment: CDR1 WNHNN and CDR2 SYGVQD (reference sequence). V was clipped by 2 bases and J by 7 bases, with 18 bases between them.

The chain joins TRBV9 to TRBJ1-2, with D unclear. The CDR3 length is 14 residues. V dropped 0 bases and J dropped 3 bases, with 9 bases sitting between them. Germline V gene sequence: CDR1 SGDLS, CDR2 YYNGEE. In DNA, the CDR3 is TGTGCCAGCAGCGTAGATGACACGGACTATGGCTACACCTTC. Its translation is CASSVDDTDYGYTF.

The chain couples TRBV3-1 (or the pseudogene TRBV3-2) to TRBJ2-1, with D possibly TRBD2 on 6 matching bases. The CDR3 has 14 amino acids. V was pared by 4 bases and J by 1 base, with 8 bases between. The germline gives CDR1 LGHDT, CDR2 YNNKEL (reference sequence). Written as DNA, the CDR3 is TGTGCCAGCAGCCCGGGGGAATCCTACAATGAGCAGTTCTTC. Its translation is CASSPGESYNEQFF.

This clone appeared a few times. The gene calls are TRBV7-2 and TRBJ2-7; 9 bases line up with TRBD2. CDR1 and CDR2 from the germline V gene are SGHTA and FQGNSA. The CDR3 is 15 amino acids. V lost 5 bases, J lost 1 base, and 6 bases stayed unmatched. The CDR3 DNA is TGTGCCAGCAGCCGGGGCGGGGGGGCGTCCTACGAGCAGTACTTC. It encodes CASSRGGGASYEQYF.

The V call is TRBV19, the J call TRBJ1-1, with 7 bases identical to TRBD1. CDR3 length equals 14 residues. J lost 0 bases, V lost 9 bases, and 7 bases had no gene match. Germline loops: CDR1 LNHDA, CDR2 SQIVND (reference sequence). This chain's CDR3 is CASRNRGLNTEAFF. In DNA form, the CDR3 reads TGTGCCAGCCGAAACAGGGGACTGAACACTGAAGCTTTCTTT.

This clone occurred a few times. The chain links TRBV29-1 to TRBJ2-7, with TRBD1 identical over 12 bases. V lost 7 bases, J lost 6 bases, and 4 bases stayed unmatched. From germline, CDR1 is SQVTM and CDR2 ANQGSEA. This CDR3 has 12 amino acids. CDR3: CSAGTGGGEQYF. CDR3 nucleotide sequence: TGCAGCGCCGGGACAGGGGGCGGCGAGCAGTACTTC.